These 4 T cell receptor beta chains came from one sample sequenced in a study of T cell repertoires in cytomegalovirus infection. TCRdb analysed the reads with MiXCR anew, one entry per CDR3 protein. The sample consists of 550,000 to 850,000 distinct CDR3 sequences, around a third of them appearing once. Their specific antigens are unknown. The sequences come from cultured PBMCs, collected from culture after CMV antigen stimulation. The receptors originated from a human donor in good health (CMV status not recorded). Some clones in this sample may be carry-over from other donors' samples.

CDR3 sequence reads: CASSLREGWETQYF. DNA of the CDR3: TGTGCCAGCAGCCTGCGGGAGGGATGGGAGACCCAGTACTTC. The chain is built from TRBV7-2 and TRBJ2-5; 9 bases are a match to TRBD2. This CDR3 comprises 14 residues. Losses at the gene ends were 5 bases for V and 5 bases for J; bases not matched to a gene: 6. CDR1 and CDR2 (germline): SGHTA, FQGNSA.

This chain connects TRBV28 to TRBJ1-5; D gene ambiguous. Deletions cut 3 bases from V and 9 bases from J, with 6 bases between. The CDR3 is 11 residues long. Germline CDR1 is MDHEN and CDR2 is SYDVKM. CDR3 in DNA: TGTGCCAGCAGTTTTGTGGGGCCCCAGCATTTT. Amino acids: CASSFVGPQHF.

The chain links TRBV7-6 to TRBJ2-1; TRBD2 matches 8 bases. CDR3 length: 15 amino acids. The V gene's germline CDR1 is SGHVS and CDR2 FNYEAQ. J gave up 3 bases and V 5 bases, and 6 bases lay outside the gene matches. In DNA form, the CDR3 reads TGTGCCAGCAGCCCCCGGGGGGGGTACTACAATGAGCAGTTCTTC. Translating gives CASSPRGGYYNEQFF.

The chain couples TRBV5-1 to TRBJ2-7, with D perhaps being TRBD1 or TRBD2 (5 bases each). The CDR3 length is 13 residues. V lost 4 bases and J 3 bases, leaving 11 bases between the germline ends. CDR1 and CDR2 (germline): SGHRS, YFSETQ. Here the CDR3 reads CASSQLGDYEQYF. The CDR3 bases are TGCGCCAGCAGCCAATTGGGGGACTACGAGCAGTACTTC.